This entry is about one TCR beta chain. This sample stems from a study of blood T cell repertoires in COVID-19. Study information: The United States, Italy and Spain were the sources of the acute and convalescent COVID-19 samples.

CDR3 size: 12 residues. V was cut by 5 bases and J by 7 bases, with 6 bases left in between. Assay: immunoSEQ multiplex PCR; the TCRdb copy retains only in-frame clones and omits some. The sample records approximately 280,000 clones, roughly 84% being singletons. The receptor's source is a human donor with COVID-19, enrolled during active disease. The donor label of this sample is uncertain. The chain employs TRBV12-3 or TRBV12-4 and TRBJ1-6, with TRBD1 as a possible D gene (5 bases). The sample comprised peripheral blood. CDR3 in amino acids: CASSRQNSPLHF. The CDR3 nucleotides are TGTGCCAGCAGTCGACAGAATTCACCCCTCCACTTT.